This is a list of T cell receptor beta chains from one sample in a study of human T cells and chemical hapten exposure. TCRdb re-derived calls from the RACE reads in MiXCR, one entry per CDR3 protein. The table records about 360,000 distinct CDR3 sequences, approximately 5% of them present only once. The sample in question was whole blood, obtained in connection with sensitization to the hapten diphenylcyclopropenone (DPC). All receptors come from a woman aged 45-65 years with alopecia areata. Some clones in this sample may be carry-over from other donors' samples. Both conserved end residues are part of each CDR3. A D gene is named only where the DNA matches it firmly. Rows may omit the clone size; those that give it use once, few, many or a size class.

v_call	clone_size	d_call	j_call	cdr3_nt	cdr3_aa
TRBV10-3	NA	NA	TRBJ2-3	TGTGCCACCGGACAGAATACAGATACGCAGTATTTT	CATGQNTDTQYF
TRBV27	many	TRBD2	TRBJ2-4	TGTGCCAGCAGGGAGGTCTGGCTAGCTGGGGGGGGGAACATTCAGTACTTC	CASREVWLAGGGNIQYF
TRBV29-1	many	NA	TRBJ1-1	TGCAGCGTTAGGTCAATGAACACTGAAGCTTTCTTT	CSVRSMNTEAFF
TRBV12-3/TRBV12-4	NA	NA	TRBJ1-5	TGTGCCAGCAGTTTAGTTGGGCCCTCGGGAAATCAGCCCCAGCATTTT	CASSLVGPSGNQPQHF
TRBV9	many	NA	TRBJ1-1	TGTGCCAGCAGCCCCGACTCAGTTTCTGGTACTGAAGCTTTCTTT	CASSPDSVSGTEAFF
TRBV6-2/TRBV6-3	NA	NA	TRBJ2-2	TGTGCCAGCAGTTATCGACAGGCTCCGGACACCGGGGAGCTGTTTTTT	CASSYRQAPDTGELFF
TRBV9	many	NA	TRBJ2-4	TGTGCCAGCAGCCCGAGGGGCAAAAACATTCAGTACTTC	CASSPRGKNIQYF
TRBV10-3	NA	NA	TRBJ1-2	TGTGCCATCAGTGAGGACCGCGGCTACACCTTC	CAISEDRGYTF
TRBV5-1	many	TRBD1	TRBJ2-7	TGCGCCAGCAGCTTGGAGGGACAGGGGGCCGACGAGCAGTACTTC	CASSLEGQGADEQYF
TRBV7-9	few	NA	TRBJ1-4	TGTGCCAGCAGCTCCGACCCTACGACTAATGAAAAACTGTTTTTT	CASSSDPTTNEKLFF
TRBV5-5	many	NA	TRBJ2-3	TGTGCCAGCAGCTTGGCTAGCGCCTACACAGATACGCAGTATTTT	CASSLASAYTDTQYF
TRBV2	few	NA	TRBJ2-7	TGTGCCAGCAGTGAACCGATCTCCTACGAGCAGTACTTC	CASSEPISYEQYF
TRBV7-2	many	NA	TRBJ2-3	TGTGCCAGCAGCCGAAGCGGCACGGGGACAGATACGCAGTATTTT	CASSRSGTGTDTQYF
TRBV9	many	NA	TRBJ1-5	TGTGCCAGCAGCGCCAACCCTGAAGCAGATAGCAATCAGCCCCAGCATTTT	CASSANPEADSNQPQHF
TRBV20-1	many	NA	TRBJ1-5	TGCAGTGCTACCCAGGGTAGTGGAGGTCAGCCCCAGCATTTT	CSATQGSGGQPQHF
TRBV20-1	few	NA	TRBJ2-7	TGCAGTGCTAGAAACTTGGGGATTGAGGACGAGCAGTACTTC	CSARNLGIEDEQYF
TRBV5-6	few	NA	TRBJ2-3	TGTGCCAGCAGCTTGTTGTTGGGAGATACGCAGTATTTT	CASSLLLGDTQYF
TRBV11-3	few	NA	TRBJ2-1	TGTGCCAGCAGCTTGGGCCCACTTTCCTACAATGAGCAGTTCTTC	CASSLGPLSYNEQFF
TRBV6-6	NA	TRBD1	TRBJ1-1	TGTGCCAGCAGTTACCCGACAGGGAGCACTGAAGCTTTCTTT	CASSYPTGSTEAFF
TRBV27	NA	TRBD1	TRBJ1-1	TGTGCCAGCAGTCCCAGGGGGCGCGGCACTGAAGCTTTCTTT	CASSPRGRGTEAFF
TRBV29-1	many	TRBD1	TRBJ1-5	TGCAGCGTTGCCGGGACAGGGGGCCCCGGAAGGTCCCAGCATTTT	CSVAGTGGPGRSQHF
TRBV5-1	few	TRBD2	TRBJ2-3	TGCGCCAGCAGCCCTGGACTAGTTTCGGATACGCAGTATTTT	CASSPGLVSDTQYF
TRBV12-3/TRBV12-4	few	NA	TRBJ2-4	TGTGCCAGCAGTCCTGACACCCTCCGGAACATTCAGTACTTC	CASSPDTLRNIQYF
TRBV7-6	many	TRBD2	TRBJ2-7	TGTGCCAGCAGCCCGGGGGGGGGCAGTTTGGGCGAGCAGTACTTC	CASSPGGGSLGEQYF
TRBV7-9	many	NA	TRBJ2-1	TGTGCCAGCAGCTCAGGCCGGGACCGAACCTACAATGAGCAGTTCTTC	CASSSGRDRTYNEQFF
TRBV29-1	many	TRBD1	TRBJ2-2	TGCAGCGTGGATATACAGGGGACCGGGGAGCTGTTTTTT	CSVDIQGTGELFF
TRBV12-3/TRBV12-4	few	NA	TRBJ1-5	TGTGCCAGCAATATGGGGGGGGTTTCCAATCAGCCCCAGCATTTT	CASNMGGVSNQPQHF
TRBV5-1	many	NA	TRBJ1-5	TGCGCCAGCAGCTTGGAAGGGGTTCAGCCCCAGCATTTT	CASSLEGVQPQHF
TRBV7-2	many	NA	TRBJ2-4	TGTGCCAGCTCGGGCGGGGCCAAAAACATTCAGTACTTC	CASSGGAKNIQYF
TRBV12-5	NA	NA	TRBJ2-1	TGTGCTAGTGGTTTGGATAGATTCCATGAGCAGTTCTTC	CASGLDRFHEQFF
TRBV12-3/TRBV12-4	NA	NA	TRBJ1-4	TGTGCCACCAGCGACGGTTTGAGCGAAAAACTGTTTTTT	CATSDGLSEKLFF
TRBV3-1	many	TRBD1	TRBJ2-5	TGTGCCAGCAGAGGGGGCGGGTCAGAGACCCAGTACTTC	CASRGGGSETQYF
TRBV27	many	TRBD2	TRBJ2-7	TGTGCCAGCAGTTTAATGGCGGGGGGCTACGAGCAGTACTTC	CASSLMAGGYEQYF
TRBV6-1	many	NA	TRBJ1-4	TGTGCCAGCAGTGATTGGGGGGCAACTAATGAAAAACTGTTTTTT	CASSDWGATNEKLFF
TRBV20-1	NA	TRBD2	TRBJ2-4	TGCAGTGCTAGAGGTAGCGGGGGCGTAGCCAAAAACATTCAGTACTTC	CSARGSGGVAKNIQYF
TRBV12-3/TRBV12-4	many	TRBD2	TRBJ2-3	TGTGCCAGCAGCCCCGGGACTAGCGGGGGGGCCGGTACGCAGTATTTT	CASSPGTSGGAGTQYF
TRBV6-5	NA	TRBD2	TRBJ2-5	TGTGCCAGCAGTTACTCGATAGCTAGCGGGAGTATTGAAAAGTCCCAGTACTTC	CASSYSIASGSIEKSQYF
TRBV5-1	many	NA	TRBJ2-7	TGCGCCAGCAGCGGGTCACAGAACTACGAGCAGTACTTC	CASSGSQNYEQYF
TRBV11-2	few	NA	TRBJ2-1	TGTGCCAGCAGTGCCGCCACGAGCTCCTACAATGAGCAGTTCTTC	CASSAATSSYNEQFF
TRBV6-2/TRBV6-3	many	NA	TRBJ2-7	TGTGCCAGCAGCGTCCCTGGGGCTCTCGTGACCTACGAGCAGTACTTC	CASSVPGALVTYEQYF
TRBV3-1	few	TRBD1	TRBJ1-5	TGTGCCAGCAGCCAAAAAGCAGGGGGAAGCAATCAGCCCCAGCATTTT	CASSQKAGGSNQPQHF
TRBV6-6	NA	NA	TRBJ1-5	TGTGCCAGCAGCCTCGGGCCCCGCAATCAGCCCAAGCATTTT	CASSLGPRNQPKHF
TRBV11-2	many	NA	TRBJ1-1	TGTGCCAGCAGCTTAGATCGTGGGGGCGCCTATGCGAACACTGAAGCTTTCTTT	CASSLDRGGAYANTEAFF
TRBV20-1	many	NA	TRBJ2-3	TGCAGGGGGGCTAGCGCTAGCACAGATACGCAGTATTTT	CRGASASTDTQYF
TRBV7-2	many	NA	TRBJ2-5	TGTGCCAGCAGCTTGTGGTTGGACCACTTGTACCAAGAGACCCAGTACTTC	CASSLWLDHLYQETQYF
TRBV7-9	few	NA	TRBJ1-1	TGTGCCAGCAGCTTAGGGTCAAGTGAAGCTTTCTTT	CASSLGSSEAFF
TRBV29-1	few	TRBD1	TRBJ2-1	TGCAGCGTGGCTTTAGTGGGGACAGGGAGCGAGGGAGGGTTGAATGAGCAGTTCTTC	CSVALVGTGSEGGLNEQFF
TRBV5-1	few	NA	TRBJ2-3	TGCGCCAGCAGCTTGGCTACCCAGGGTCCCACAGATACGCAGTATTTT	CASSLATQGPTDTQYF
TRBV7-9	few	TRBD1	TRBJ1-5	TGTGCCAGCAGCTTAGCCGGACAGGGTCATCAGCCCCAGCATTTT	CASSLAGQGHQPQHF
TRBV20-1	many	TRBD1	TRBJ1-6	TGCAGTGCTCCCCCCGACAGGGGTGGTTCACCCCTCCACTTT	CSAPPDRGGSPLHF
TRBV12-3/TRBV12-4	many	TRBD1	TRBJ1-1	TGTGCCAGCACCTATGACAGGGACACTGAAGCTTTCTTT	CASTYDRDTEAFF
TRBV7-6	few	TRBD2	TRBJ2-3	TGTGCCAGCAGCCCCCGAGGTAGCGGGAGGGCCCCGGCAGATACGCAGTATTTT	CASSPRGSGRAPADTQYF
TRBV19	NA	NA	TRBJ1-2	TGTGCCAGTAGTATCTCCAGGAACAACTATGGCTACACCTTC	CASSISRNNYGYTF
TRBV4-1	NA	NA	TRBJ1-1	TGCGCCAGCAGCCAAGCTATAACAGGGTTAAGATTCACTGAAGCTTTCTTT	CASSQAITGLRFTEAFF
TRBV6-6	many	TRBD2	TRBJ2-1	TGTGCCAGCAGTTACTCTCCGACTAGCGGGCCCAATGAGCAGTTCTTC	CASSYSPTSGPNEQFF
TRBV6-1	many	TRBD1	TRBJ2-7	TGTGCCAGCAGTGAGGCACAGGGGCCCTACGAGCAGTACTTC	CASSEAQGPYEQYF
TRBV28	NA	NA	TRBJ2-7	TGTGCCAGCATCCCTCGGGGGTTCCCCTACGAGCAGTACTTC	CASIPRGFPYEQYF
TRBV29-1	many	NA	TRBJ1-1	TGCAGCGTCGCGAACGGGGGCAACACTGAAGCTTTCTTT	CSVANGGNTEAFF
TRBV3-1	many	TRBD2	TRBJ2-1	TGTGCCAGCAGCCAAGACGGAGGACTAGCGGGCCAGTTCTCCTACAATGAGCAGTTCTTC	CASSQDGGLAGQFSYNEQFF
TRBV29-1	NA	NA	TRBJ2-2	TGCAGCGCCGTTACAGGGCCCTTGAACACCGGGGAGCTGTTTTTT	CSAVTGPLNTGELFF